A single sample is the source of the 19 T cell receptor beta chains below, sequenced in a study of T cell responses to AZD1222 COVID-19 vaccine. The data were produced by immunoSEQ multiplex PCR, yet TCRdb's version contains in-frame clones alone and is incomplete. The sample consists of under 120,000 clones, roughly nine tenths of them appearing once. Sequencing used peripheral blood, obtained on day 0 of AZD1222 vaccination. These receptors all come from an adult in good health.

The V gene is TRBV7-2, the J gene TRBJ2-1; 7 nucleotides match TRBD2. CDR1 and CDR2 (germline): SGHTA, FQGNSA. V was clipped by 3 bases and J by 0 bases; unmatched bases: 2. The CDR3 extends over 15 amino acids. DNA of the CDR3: TGTGCCAGCAGCTTTACTAGCGACTCCTACAATGAGCAGTTCTTC. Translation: CASSFTSDSYNEQFF.

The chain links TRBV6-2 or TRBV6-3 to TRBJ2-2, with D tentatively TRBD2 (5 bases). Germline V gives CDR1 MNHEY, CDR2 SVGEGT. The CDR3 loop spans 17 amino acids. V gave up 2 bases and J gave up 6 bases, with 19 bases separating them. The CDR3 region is CASSYAGVYGVPGELFF. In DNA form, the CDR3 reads TGTGCCAGCAGTTACGCCGGGGTATATGGGGTACCCGGGGAGCTGTTTTTT.

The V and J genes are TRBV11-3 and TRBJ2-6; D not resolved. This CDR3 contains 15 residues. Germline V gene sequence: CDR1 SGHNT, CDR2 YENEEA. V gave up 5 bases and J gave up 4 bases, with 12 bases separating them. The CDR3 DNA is TGTGCCAGCAGCCCCCGGCTTCTGGGGGCCAACGTCCTGACTTTC. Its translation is CASSPRLLGANVLTF.

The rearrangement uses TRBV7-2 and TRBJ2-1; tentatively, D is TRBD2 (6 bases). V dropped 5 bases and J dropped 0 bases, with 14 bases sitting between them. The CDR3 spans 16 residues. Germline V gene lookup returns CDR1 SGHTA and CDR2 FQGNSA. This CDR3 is CASSLGGSSSYNEQFF. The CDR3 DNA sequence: TGTGCCAGCAGCCTTGGAGGGAGCAGCTCCTACAATGAGCAGTTCTTC.

CDR3: CASSLGGGGNTIYF. The CDR3 coding sequence is TGTGCCAGCAGCTTAGGTGGAGGGGGAAACACCATATATTTT. The chain employs TRBV7-6 and TRBJ1-3; D gene unclear. Trimming took off 1 base at V and 4 bases at J, with 8 bases between the two ends. From germline, CDR1 is SGHVS and CDR2 FNYEAQ. CDR3 size: 14 residues.

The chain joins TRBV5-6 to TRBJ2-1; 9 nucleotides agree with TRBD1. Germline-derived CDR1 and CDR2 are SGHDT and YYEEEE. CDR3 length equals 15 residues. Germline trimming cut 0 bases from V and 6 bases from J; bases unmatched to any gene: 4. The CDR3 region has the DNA TGTGCCAGCAGCTTGGCCTACAGGGGGCTCAATGAGCAGTTCTTC. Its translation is CASSLAYRGLNEQFF.

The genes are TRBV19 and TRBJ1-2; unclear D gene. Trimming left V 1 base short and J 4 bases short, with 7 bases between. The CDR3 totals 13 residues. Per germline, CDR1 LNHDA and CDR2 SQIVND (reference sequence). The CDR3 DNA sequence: TGTGCCAGTAGTATAGGGGCGTCCTATGGCTACACCTTC. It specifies CASSIGASYGYTF.

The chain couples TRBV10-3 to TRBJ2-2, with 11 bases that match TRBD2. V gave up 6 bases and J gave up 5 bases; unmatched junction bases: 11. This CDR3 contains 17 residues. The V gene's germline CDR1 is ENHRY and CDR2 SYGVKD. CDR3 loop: CAISPLSGRAQTGELFF. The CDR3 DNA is TGTGCCATCAGCCCCCTTAGCGGGAGGGCCCAGACCGGGGAGCTGTTTTTT.

The CDR3, as DNA: TGTGCCAGCAGCCAGGAGAGGGGGAACACTGAAGCTTTCTTT. It yields the protein CASSQERGNTEAFF. The rearrangement links TRBV6-2 or TRBV6-3 to TRBJ1-1; the D gene is possibly TRBD1 (5 bases). Deletions cut 6 bases from V and 1 base from J, with 12 bases between. Germline V gene lookup returns CDR1 MNHEY and CDR2 SVGEGT. The CDR3 runs to 14 residues.

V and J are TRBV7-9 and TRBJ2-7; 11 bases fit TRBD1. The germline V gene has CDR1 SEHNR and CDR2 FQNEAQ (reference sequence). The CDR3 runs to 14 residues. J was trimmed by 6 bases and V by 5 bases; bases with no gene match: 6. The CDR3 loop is CASSLGQGGREQYF. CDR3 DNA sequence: TGTGCCAGCAGCCTGGGACAGGGGGGGCGCGAGCAGTACTTC.

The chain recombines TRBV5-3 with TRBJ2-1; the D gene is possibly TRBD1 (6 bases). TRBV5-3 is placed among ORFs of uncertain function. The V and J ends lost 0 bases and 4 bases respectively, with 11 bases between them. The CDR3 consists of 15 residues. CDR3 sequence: CARSLVWGQYNEQFF. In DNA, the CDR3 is TGTGCCAGAAGCTTGGTATGGGGGCAGTACAATGAGCAGTTCTTC.

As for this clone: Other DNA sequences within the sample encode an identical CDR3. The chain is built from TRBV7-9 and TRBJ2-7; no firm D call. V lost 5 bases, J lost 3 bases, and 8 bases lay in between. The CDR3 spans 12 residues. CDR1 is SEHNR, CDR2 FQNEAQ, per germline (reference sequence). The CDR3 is CASSPTGYEQYF. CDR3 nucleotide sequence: TGTGCCAGCAGCCCCACGGGCTACGAGCAGTACTTC.

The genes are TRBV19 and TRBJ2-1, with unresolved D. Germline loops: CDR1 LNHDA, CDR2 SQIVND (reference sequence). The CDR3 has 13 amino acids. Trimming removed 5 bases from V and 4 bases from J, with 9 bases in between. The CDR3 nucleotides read TGTGCCAGTAGTCCGACCAATTACAATGAGCAGTTCTTC. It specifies CASSPTNYNEQFF.

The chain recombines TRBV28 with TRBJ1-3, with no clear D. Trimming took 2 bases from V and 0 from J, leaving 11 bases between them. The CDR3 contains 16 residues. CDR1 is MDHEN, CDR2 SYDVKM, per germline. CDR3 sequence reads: CASSLKFRISGNTIYF. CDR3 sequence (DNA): TGTGCCAGCAGTTTAAAGTTTAGGATCTCTGGAAACACCATATATTTT.

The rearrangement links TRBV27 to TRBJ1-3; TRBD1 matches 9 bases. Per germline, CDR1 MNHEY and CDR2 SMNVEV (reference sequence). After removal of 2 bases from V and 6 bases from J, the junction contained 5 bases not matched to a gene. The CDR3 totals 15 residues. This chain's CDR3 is CASSLRRDRENTIYF. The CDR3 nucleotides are TGTGCCAGCAGTTTAAGGAGGGACAGGGAAAACACCATATATTTT.

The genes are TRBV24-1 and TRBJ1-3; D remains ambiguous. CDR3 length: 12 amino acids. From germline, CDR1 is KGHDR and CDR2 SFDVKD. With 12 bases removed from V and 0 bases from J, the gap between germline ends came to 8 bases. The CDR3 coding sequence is TGTGCCTCCGGCCTCTCTGGAAACACCATATATTTT. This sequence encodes CASGLSGNTIYF.

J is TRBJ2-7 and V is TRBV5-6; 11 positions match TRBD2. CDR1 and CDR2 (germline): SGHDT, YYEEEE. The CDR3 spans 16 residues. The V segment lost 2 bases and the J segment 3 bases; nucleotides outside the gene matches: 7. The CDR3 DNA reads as TGTGCCAGCAGCTTTAGGACTAGCGGGTATAACTACGAGCAGTACTTC. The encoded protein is CASSFRTSGYNYEQYF.

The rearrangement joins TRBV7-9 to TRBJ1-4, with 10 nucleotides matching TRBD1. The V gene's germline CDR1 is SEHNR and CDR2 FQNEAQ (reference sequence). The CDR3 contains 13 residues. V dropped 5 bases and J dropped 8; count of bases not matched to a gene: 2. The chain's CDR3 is CASSRGQGEKLFF. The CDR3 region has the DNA TGTGCCAGCAGCCGGGGACAGGGGGAAAAACTGTTTTTT. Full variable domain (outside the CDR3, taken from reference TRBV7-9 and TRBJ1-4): DTGVSQNPRHKITKRGQNVTFRCDPISEHNRLYWYRQTLGQGPEFLTYFQNEAQLEKSRLLSDRFSAERPKGSFSTLEIQRTEQGDSAMYLCASSRGQGEKLFFGSGTQLSVL.

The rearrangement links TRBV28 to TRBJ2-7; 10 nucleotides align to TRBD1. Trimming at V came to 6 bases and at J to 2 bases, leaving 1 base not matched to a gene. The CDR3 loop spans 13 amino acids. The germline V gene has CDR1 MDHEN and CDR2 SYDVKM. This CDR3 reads CASRGQGTYEQYF. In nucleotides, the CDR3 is TGTGCCAGCAGGGGACAGGGGACCTACGAGCAGTACTTC.